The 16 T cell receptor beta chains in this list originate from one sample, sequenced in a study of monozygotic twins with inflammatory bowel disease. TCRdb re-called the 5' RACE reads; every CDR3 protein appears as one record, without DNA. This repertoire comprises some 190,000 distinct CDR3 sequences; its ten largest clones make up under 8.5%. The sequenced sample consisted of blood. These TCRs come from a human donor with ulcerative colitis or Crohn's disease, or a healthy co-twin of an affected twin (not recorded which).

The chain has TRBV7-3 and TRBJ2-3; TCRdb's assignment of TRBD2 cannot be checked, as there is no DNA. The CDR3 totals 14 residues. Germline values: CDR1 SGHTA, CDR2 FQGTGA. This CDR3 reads CASSLRDSGDTQYF.

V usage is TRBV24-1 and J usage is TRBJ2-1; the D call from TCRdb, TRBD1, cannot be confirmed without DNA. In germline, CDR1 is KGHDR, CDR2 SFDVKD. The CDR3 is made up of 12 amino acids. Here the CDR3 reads CATSERGNEQFF.

CDR3 amino acids: CASSAYSLLTYEQYF. The chain is built from TRBV5-1 and TRBJ2-7; the TCRdb D gene call, TRBD2, has no DNA to confirm it. Germline V gene sequence: CDR1 SGHRS, CDR2 YFSETQ. The CDR3 spans 15 residues.

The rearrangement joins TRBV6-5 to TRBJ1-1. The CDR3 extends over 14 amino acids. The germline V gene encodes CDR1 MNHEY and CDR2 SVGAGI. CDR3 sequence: CASSYGQANTEAFF.

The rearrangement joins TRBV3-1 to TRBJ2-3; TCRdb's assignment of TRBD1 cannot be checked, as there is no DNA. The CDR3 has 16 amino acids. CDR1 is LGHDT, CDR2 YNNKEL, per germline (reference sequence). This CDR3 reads CASSQGTSHRTDTQYF.

CDR3 residues: CATSGGSRNTEAFF. The rearrangement joins TRBV2 to TRBJ1-1; TCRdb returns TRBD1, unconfirmable since there is no DNA. CDR1 is SNHLY, CDR2 FYNNEI, per germline. The CDR3 has 14 residues.

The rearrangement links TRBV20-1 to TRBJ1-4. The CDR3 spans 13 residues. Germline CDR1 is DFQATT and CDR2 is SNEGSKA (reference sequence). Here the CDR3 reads CSASRQATEKLFF.

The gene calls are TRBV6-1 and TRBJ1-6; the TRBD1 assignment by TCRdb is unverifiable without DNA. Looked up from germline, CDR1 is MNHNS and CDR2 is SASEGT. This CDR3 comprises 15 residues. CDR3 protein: CASSPDPRENSPLHF.

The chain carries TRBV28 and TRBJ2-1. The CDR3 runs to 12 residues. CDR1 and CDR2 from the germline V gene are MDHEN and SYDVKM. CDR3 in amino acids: CASSPHWNEQFF.

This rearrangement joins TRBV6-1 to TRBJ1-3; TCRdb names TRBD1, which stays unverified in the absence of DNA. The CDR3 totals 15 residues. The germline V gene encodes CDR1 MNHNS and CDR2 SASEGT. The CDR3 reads CASRNAGGSGNTIYF.

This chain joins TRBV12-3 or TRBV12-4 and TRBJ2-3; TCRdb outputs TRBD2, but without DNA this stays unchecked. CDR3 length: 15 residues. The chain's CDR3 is CASSLSSGKADTQYF.

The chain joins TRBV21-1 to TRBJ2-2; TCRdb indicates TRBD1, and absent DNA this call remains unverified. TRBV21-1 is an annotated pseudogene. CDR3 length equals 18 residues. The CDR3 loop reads CASSPPDRGRVRAGELFF.

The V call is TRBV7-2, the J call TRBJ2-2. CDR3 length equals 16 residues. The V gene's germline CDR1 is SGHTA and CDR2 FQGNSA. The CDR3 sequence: CASSLLGVTNTGELFF.

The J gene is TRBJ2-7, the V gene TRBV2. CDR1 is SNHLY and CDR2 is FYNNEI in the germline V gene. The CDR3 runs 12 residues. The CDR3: CASNGEPYEQYF.

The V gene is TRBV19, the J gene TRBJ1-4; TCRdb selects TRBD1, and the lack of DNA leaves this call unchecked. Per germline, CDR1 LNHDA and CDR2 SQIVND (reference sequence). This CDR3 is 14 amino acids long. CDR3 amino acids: CASSVSGDRPRLFF.

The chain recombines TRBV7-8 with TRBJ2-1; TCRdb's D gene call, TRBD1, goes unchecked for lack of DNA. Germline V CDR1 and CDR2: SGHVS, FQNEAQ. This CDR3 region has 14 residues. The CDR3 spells CASSRKLQGNEQFF.